Below are 19 T cell receptor beta chains sequenced from a single sample in a study of cytomegalovirus exposure and HLA in healthy donors. Both 60 Vbeta primers and 13 Jbeta primers went into the PCR. Assay: immunoSEQ multiplex PCR; the TCRdb copy retains only in-frame clones and omits some. The data contain some 120,000 clones, 65% to 80% of them seen just once; the ten biggest clones take up less than 4%. Sequenced sample: PBMCs. These receptors were taken from a human donor in good health.

The genes are TRBV6-5 and TRBJ2-7; TRBD1 matches at 11 bases. The CDR3 is 14 residues long. Per germline, CDR1 MNHEY and CDR2 SVGAGI. Trimming cost V 6 bases and J 5 bases; bases outside gene matches: 6. CDR3 sequence: CASRRDRGVHEQYF. CDR3 DNA sequence: TGTGCCAGCAGAAGGGACAGGGGGGTCCACGAGCAGTACTTC.

The chain couples TRBV2 to TRBJ1-2; possible D gene TRBD1, 5 bases. V dropped 6 bases and J dropped 4 bases, with 9 bases sitting between them. Germline V gene sequence: CDR1 SNHLY, CDR2 FYNNEI. This CDR3 has 12 amino acids. This CDR3 reads CASRQGLYGYTF. As DNA, the CDR3 is TGTGCCAGCAGGCAGGGACTCTATGGCTACACCTTC.

J is TRBJ1-3 and V is TRBV19; D remains ambiguous. The germline V gene encodes CDR1 LNHDA and CDR2 SQIVND (reference sequence). The CDR3 spans 13 residues. V lost 7 bases and J 0 bases, leaving 7 bases between the germline ends. CDR3 residues: CASNTISGNTIYF. DNA of the CDR3: TGTGCCAGTAACACAATCTCTGGAAACACCATATATTTT.

The chain combines TRBV28 with TRBJ2-7, with D unresolved. Trimming stripped 3 bases from V and 3 bases from J, with 12 bases between. Germline V CDR1 and CDR2: MDHEN, SYDVKM. CDR3 length: 14 residues. This chain's CDR3 is CASSFLGTGYEQYF. Here the CDR3 DNA reads TGTGCCAGCAGTTTCCTTGGTACGGGCTACGAGCAGTACTTC.

V and J are TRBV6-6 and TRBJ2-5; TRBD1 aligns across 7 bases. Germline CDR1 is MNHNY and CDR2 is SVGAGI (reference sequence). The CDR3 length is 14 residues. With 6 bases clipped from V and 2 bases from J, the junction kept 6 bases outside the gene matches. DNA for the CDR3: TGTGCCAGCAGGACACAGGGGTCACAAGAGACCCAGTACTTC. Translating gives CASRTQGSQETQYF.

In regard to this clone: Mismatch with germline at one junction end may stem from a read error. The chain is built from TRBV7-9 and TRBJ2-6; tentatively, D is TRBD1 (5 bases). The CDR3 is 16 amino acids. Germline-derived CDR1 and CDR2 are SEHNR and FQNEAQ (reference sequence). The CDR3 bases are TGTGCCAGCAGCTTAATTGGTAGGTCTGGGGCCAACGGCCTGACTTTC. It is translated as CASSLIGRSGANGLTF.

This chain connects TRBV6-6 to TRBJ1-1; D is unresolved. Germline V CDR1 and CDR2: MNHNY, SVGAGI (reference sequence). The CDR3 loop spans 13 amino acids. The V and J ends lost 0 bases and 5 bases respectively, with 7 bases between them. Here the CDR3 reads CASSYSTGTEAFF. The CDR3 DNA is TGTGCCAGCAGTTACTCGACGGGGACTGAAGCTTTCTTT.

This clone was detected only a few times. This chain connects TRBV7-9 to TRBJ2-7; D is possibly TRBD2 (6 bases). Looked up from germline, CDR1 is SEHNR and CDR2 is FQNEAQ (reference sequence). There are 13 residues in the CDR3. V lost 5 bases and J lost 7, with 15 bases in between. The CDR3: CASSPGTSQEQYF. The CDR3 DNA is TGTGCCAGCAGCCCAGGGACTTCTCAAGAGCAGTACTTC.

The chain links TRBV28 to TRBJ1-2; unclear D gene. The V gene's germline CDR1 is MDHEN and CDR2 SYDVKM. V was cut by 5 bases and J by 0 bases, with 22 bases left in between. CDR3 size: 18 residues. The chain's CDR3 is CASSTPFARGYTNYGYTF. The CDR3 nucleotides read TGTGCCAGCAGTACACCCTTCGCAAGAGGGTATACTAACTATGGCTACACCTTC.

The chain is built from TRBV10-3 and TRBJ1-5; D remains ambiguous. The CDR3 has 15 amino acids. Deletions cut 0 bases from V and 4 bases from J, with 10 bases between. Germline CDR1 and CDR2: ENHRY and SYGVKD. CDR3 in DNA: TGTGCCATCAGTGAGTCGGGAGGACCGAATCAGCCCCAGCATTTT. Amino acid sequence: CAISESGGPNQPQHF.

The chain links TRBV5-1 to TRBJ1-1; tentatively, D is TRBD1 (6 bases). The germline CDR1 and CDR2 sequences are SGHRS and YFSETQ. This CDR3 spans 14 amino acids. Trimming took off 0 bases at V and 6 bases at J, with 12 bases between the two ends. The DNA of the CDR3 is TGCGCCAGCAGCTTGGAGCCAGGGGTTGCTGAAGCTTTCTTT. As protein: CASSLEPGVAEAFF.

The genes are TRBV28 and TRBJ1-5; 8 bases are shared with TRBD1. The V segment lost 7 bases and the J segment 7 bases; nucleotides outside the gene matches: 9. CDR1 and CDR2 (germline): MDHEN, SYDVKM. This CDR3 contains 14 residues. CDR3 DNA: TGTGCCAGCACCTCGGACAGGGTGGGCCAGCCCCAGCATTTT. Protein: CASTSDRVGQPQHF. The variable domain in full, with the rest retrieved from reference TRBV28 and TRBJ1-5, is DVKVTQSSRYLVKRTGEKVFLECVQDMDHENMFWYRQDPGLGLRLIYFSYDVKMKEKGDIPEGYSVSREKKERFSLILESASTNQTSMYLCASTSDRVGQPQHFGDGTRLSIL.

The chain joins TRBV5-8 to TRBJ1-1, with TRBD1 matching 11 bases. Germline assignment: CDR1 SGHTS and CDR2 YDEGEE. This CDR3 spans 15 amino acids. The junction had 6 bases not matched to a gene; V was cut back by 0 bases and J by 8 bases. For the CDR3, the DNA is TGTGCCAGCAGCTTGGAGGACAGGGGGCGCCGGGAAGCTTTCTTT. Protein: CASSLEDRGRREAFF.

The rearrangement links TRBV7-9 to TRBJ2-5, with 9 bases aligning to TRBD1. Trimming removed 5 bases from V and 1 base from J; junction bases left unmatched: 8. CDR3 size: 16 residues. CDR1 is SEHNR and CDR2 is FQNEAQ in the germline V gene (reference sequence). The CDR3: CASSEGQGPPQETQYF. The DNA of the CDR3 is TGTGCCAGCAGCGAAGGACAGGGGCCTCCCCAAGAGACCCAGTACTTC.

The sample holds a few counts of this clone. The chain carries TRBV6-5 and TRBJ2-2; 7 bases agree with TRBD2. CDR1 and CDR2 from the germline V gene are MNHEY and SVGAGI. V lost 7 bases to trimming and J lost 6 bases; unmatched junction nucleotides: 8. The CDR3 totals 14 residues. DNA of the CDR3: TGTGCCAGCACCCGGACTAGTTTGGCCGGGGAGCTGTTTTTT. It specifies CASTRTSLAGELFF.

The chain couples TRBV6-5 to TRBJ2-3; TRBD2 is a possible D gene (6 bases). The germline V gene has CDR1 MNHEY and CDR2 SVGAGI. Trimming pared 6 bases from V and 0 bases from J, leaving 13 bases between. The CDR3 covers 15 residues. CDR3 loop: CASSNRDLSTDTQYF. The CDR3 DNA reads TGTGCCAGCAGCAACCGGGACTTGAGCACAGATACGCAGTATTTT.

The chain employs TRBV18 and TRBJ2-7; TRBD1 matches at 7 bases. The trim removed 3 bases at V and 2 bases at J, leaving 4 bases unmatched. Per the germline V gene, CDR1 is KGHSH and CDR2 is LQKENI. The CDR3 extends over 14 amino acids. The CDR3 coding sequence is TGTGCCAGCTCACCGCAGGGACAGACCTACGAGCAGTACTTC. It translates to CASSPQGQTYEQYF.

This clone was counted only a few times. The genes are TRBV6-5 and TRBJ1-4; TRBD1 might be the D (5 bases). Germline lookup yields CDR1 MNHEY and CDR2 SVGAGI. With 3 bases removed from V and 14 bases from J, the gap between germline ends came to 16 bases. The CDR3 is 13 amino acids. CDR3 sequence: CASSYAPGGGLFF. CDR3 nucleotide sequence: TGTGCCAGCAGTTATGCCCCCGGGGGAGGTCTGTTTTTT.

The chain combines TRBV9 with TRBJ1-1; the match to TRBD1 covers 8 bases. The CDR3 runs 14 residues. Unmatched junction bases numbered 0, after V lost 0 bases and J lost 2 bases. CDR1 is SGDLS, CDR2 YYNGEE, per germline. The CDR3 nucleotides read TGTGCCAGCAGCGTAGCAGGGGGCAACACTGAAGCTTTCTTT. It codes for CASSVAGGNTEAFF.